This entry lists 5 T cell receptor beta chains sequenced from one sample in a study of radiotherapy plus CTLA-4 blockade in lung cancer. Libraries were prepared by immunoSEQ multiplex PCR; TCRdb keeps only in-frame clonotypes and omits some of them. The sample has tens of thousands of clones, over 60% seen once. The input for sequencing was peripheral blood, taken from a patient treated with radiotherapy plus ipilimumab. The receptors here all came from a human donor with non-small cell lung cancer who had stable disease on radiotherapy plus ipilimumab.

The CDR3 reads CASSLALADGYTQYF. CDR3 nucleotide sequence: TGCGCCAGCAGCTTGGCACTAGCGGACGGGTATACGCAGTATTTT. This chain connects TRBV5-1 to TRBJ2-3; 8 bases match TRBD2. This CDR3 region has 15 residues. Germline trimming cut 0 bases from V and 7 bases from J; bases unmatched to any gene: 7. Germline CDR1 is SGHRS and CDR2 is YFSETQ.

This chain joins TRBV5-1 and TRBJ2-7, with TRBD1 matching over 8 bases. Trimming at V came to 4 bases and at J to 2 bases, leaving 8 bases not matched to a gene. The CDR3 contains 15 residues. Germline CDR1 and CDR2: SGHRS and YFSETQ. For the CDR3, the DNA is TGCGCCAGCAGCCGAGGGGACAGGAACACCTACGAGCAGTACTTC. It encodes CASSRGDRNTYEQYF.

This rearrangement joins TRBV2 to TRBJ1-2; 8 bases map to TRBD1. Germline CDR1 and CDR2: SNHLY and FYNNEI. The CDR3 is 15 residues long. With 6 bases clipped from V and 7 bases from J, the junction kept 13 bases outside the gene matches. The CDR3 DNA is TGTGCCAGCAGGGGCGGGGTGGGGACAGGCGTTGGCTACACCTTC. It specifies CASRGGVGTGVGYTF. The complete variable domain, with remaining parts taken from reference TRBV2 and TRBJ1-2, reads EPEVTQTPSHQVTQMGQEVILRCVPISNHLYFYWYRQILGQKVEFLVSFYNNEISEKSEIFDDQFSVERPDGSNFTLKIRSTKLEDSAMYFCASRGGVGTGVGYTFGSGTRLTVV.

The chain links TRBV6-1 to TRBJ1-3, with D possibly matching TRBD1 (6 bases). V shed 5 bases and J shed 2 bases, with 10 bases lying between them. Per the germline V gene, CDR1 is MNHNS and CDR2 is SASEGT. This CDR3 contains 14 residues. The CDR3: CASSWAGAGNTIYF. The CDR3 DNA follows: TGTGCCAGCAGTTGGGCAGGGGCTGGAAACACCATATATTTT.

The chain employs TRBV27 and TRBJ1-4; D may be TRBD1 (6 bases). V was trimmed by 5 bases and J by 8 bases, leaving 12 bases between them. This CDR3 comprises 13 residues. CDR1 is MNHEY, CDR2 SMNVEV, per germline (reference sequence). In DNA, the CDR3 is TGTGCCAGCAGTGGGGGGGGCGGAGAAAAACTGTTTTTT. This gives the protein CASSGGGGEKLFF.